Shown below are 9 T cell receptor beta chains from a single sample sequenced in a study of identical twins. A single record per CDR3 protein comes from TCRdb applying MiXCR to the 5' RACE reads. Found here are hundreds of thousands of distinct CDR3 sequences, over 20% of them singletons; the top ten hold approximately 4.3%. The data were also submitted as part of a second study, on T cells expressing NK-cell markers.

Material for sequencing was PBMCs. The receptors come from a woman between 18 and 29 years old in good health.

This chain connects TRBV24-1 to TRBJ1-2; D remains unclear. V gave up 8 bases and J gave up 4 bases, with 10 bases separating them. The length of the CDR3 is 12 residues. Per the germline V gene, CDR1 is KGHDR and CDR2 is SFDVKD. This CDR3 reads CATIMGSYGYTF. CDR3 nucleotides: TGTGCCACCATTATGGGATCCTATGGCTACACCTTC.

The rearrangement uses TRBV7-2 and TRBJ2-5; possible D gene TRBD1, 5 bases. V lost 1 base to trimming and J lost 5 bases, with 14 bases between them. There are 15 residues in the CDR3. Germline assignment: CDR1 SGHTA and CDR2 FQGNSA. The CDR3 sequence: CASSLEARVWETQYF. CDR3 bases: TGTGCCAGCAGCTTAGAGGCCAGGGTATGGGAGACCCAGTACTTC.

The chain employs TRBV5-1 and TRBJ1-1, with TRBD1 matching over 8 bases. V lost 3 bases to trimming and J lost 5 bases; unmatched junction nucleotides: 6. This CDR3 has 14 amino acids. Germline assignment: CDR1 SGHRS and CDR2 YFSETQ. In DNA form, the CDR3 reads TGCGCCAGCAGCTCCGATACAGGGGGTACTGAAGCTTTCTTT. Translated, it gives CASSSDTGGTEAFF.

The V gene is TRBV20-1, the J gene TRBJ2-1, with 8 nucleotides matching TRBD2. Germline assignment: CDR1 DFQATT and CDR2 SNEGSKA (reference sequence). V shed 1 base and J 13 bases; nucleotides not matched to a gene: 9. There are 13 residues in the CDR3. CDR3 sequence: CSARGIAGGTQFF. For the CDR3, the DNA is TGCAGTGCTAGAGGGATCGCGGGGGGTACCCAGTTCTTC.

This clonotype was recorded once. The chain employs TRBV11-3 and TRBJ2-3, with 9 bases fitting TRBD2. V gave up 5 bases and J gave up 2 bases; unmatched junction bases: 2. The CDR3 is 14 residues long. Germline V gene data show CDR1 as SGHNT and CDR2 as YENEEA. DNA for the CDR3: TGTGCCAGCAGCAAGCGGGAGGTCACAGATACGCAGTATTTT. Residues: CASSKREVTDTQYF.

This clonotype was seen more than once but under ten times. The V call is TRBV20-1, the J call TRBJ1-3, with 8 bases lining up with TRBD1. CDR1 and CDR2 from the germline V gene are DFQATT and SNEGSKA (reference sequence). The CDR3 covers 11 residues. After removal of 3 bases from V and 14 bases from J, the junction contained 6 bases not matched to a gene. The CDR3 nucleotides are TGCAGTGCTAGGACGGACAGGGAGTTATATTTT. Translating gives CSARTDRELYF.

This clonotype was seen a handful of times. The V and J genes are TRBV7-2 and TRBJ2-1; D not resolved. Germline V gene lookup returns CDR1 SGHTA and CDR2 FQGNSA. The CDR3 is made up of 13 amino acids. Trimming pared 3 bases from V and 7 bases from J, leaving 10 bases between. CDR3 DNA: TGTGCCAGCAGCTTTCGTGGAATTAATGAGCAGTTCTTC. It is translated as CASSFRGINEQFF.

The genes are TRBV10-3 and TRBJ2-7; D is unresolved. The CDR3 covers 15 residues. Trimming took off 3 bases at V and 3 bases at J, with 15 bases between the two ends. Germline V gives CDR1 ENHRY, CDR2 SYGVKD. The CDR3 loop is CAISDTRATHYEQYF. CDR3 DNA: TGTGCCATCAGTGACACCCGAGCGACCCACTACGAGCAGTACTTC.

The CDR3 here is CSARDYSGVTQYF. In DNA form, the CDR3 reads TGCAGTGCTAGAGACTACAGTGGGGTGACCCAGTACTTC. This chain connects TRBV20-1 to TRBJ2-5; no definite D call. The CDR3 loop spans 13 amino acids. V lost 0 bases and J lost 7, with 12 bases in between. Germline CDR1 reads DFQATT; CDR2 reads SNEGSKA (reference sequence).